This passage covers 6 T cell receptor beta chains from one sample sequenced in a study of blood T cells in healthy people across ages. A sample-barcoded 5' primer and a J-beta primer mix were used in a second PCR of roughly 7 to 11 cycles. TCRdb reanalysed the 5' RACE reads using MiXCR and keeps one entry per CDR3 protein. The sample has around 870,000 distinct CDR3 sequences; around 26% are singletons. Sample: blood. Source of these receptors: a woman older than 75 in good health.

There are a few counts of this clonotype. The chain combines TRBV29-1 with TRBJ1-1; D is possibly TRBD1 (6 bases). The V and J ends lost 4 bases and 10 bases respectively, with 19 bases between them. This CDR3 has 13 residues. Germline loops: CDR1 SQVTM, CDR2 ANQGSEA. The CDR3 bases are TGCAGCGTTGGACTTTGGACAGAACGTGCAGCTTTCTTT. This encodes CSVGLWTERAAFF.

As DNA, the CDR3 is TGTGCCAGTAGTATATCGGCGGGGGGTCTGAAAGAGACCCAGTACTTC. It translates to CASSISAGGLKETQYF. V is TRBV19 and J is TRBJ2-5, with 8 bases fitting TRBD2. The ends lost 2 bases at V and 3 bases at J; junction bases unmatched: 8. The CDR3 spans 16 residues. Germline values: CDR1 LNHDA, CDR2 SQIVND (reference sequence).

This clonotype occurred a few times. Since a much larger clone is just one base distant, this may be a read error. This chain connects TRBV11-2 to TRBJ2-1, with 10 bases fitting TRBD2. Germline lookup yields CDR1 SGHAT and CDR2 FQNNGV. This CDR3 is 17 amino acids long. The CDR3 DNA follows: TGTACCAGCAGCTTAGATCAAGCTAGCGGGGGACCCAAGGGGCAGTTCTTC. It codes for CTSSLDQASGGPKGQFF.

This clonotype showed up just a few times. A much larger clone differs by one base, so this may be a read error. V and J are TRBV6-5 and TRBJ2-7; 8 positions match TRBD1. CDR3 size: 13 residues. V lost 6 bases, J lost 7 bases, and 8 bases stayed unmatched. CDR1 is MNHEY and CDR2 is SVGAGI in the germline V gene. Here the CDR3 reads CASRRTGRNEQYF. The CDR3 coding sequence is TGTGCCAGCAGACGGACAGGGAGGAATGAGCAGTACTTC.

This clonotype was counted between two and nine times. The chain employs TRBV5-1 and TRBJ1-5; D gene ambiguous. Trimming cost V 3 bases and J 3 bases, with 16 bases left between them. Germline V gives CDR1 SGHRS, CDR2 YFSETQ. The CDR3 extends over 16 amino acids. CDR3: CASSSDILANNQPQHF. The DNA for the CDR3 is TGCGCCAGCAGCTCAGACATCTTAGCCAACAATCAGCCCCAGCATTTT.

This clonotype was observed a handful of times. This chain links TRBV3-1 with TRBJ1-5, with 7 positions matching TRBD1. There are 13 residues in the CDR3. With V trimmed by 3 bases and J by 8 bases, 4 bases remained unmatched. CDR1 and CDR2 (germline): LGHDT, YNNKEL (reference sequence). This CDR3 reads CASSQQGGEPQHF. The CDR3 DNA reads TGTGCCAGCAGCCAGCAGGGGGGGGAGCCCCAGCATTTT.